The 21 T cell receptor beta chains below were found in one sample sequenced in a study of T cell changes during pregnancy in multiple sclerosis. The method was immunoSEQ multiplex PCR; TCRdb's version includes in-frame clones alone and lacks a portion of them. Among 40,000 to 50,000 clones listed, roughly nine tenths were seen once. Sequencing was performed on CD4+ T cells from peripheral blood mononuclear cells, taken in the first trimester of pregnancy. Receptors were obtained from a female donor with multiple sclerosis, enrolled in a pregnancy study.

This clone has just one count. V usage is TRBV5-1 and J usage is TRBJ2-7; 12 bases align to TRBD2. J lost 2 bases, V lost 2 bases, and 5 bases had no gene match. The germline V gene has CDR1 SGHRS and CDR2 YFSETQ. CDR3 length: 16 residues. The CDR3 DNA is TGCGCCAGCAGCTTCCTAGCGGGAGGGCCACCCTACGAGCAGTACTTC. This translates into CASSFLAGGPPYEQYF.

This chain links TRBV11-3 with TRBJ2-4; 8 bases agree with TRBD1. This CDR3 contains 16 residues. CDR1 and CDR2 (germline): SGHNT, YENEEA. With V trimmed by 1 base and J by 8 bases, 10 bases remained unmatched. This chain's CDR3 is CASSLGQGANEDIQYF. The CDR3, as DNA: TGTGCCAGCAGCTTAGGTCAGGGGGCGAATGAGGACATTCAGTACTTC.

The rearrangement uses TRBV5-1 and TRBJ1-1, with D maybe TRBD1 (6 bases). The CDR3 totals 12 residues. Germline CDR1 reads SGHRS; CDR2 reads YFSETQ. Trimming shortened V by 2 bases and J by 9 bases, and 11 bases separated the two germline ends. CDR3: CASSFPGEQAFF. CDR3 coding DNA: TGCGCCAGCAGCTTCCCAGGGGAACAAGCTTTCTTT.

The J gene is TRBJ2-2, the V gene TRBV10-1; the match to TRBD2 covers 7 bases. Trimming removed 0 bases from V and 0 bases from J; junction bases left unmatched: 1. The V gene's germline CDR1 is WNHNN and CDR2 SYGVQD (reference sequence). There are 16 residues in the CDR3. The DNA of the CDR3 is TGCGCCAGCAGTGAGTCTGGGGGGGCGAACACCGGGGAGCTGTTTTTT. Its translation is CASSESGGANTGELFF.

DNA for the CDR3: TGTGCCAGTAAGAGACCGGGACAGGGAATTTATGATGAAGCTTTCTTT. This encodes CASKRPGQGIYDEAFF. The genes are TRBV19 and TRBJ1-1; 9 bases map to TRBD1. Germline V CDR1 and CDR2: LNHDA, SQIVND (reference sequence). This CDR3 spans 16 amino acids. The J segment lost 7 bases and the V segment lost 7 bases, leaving 16 bases of the junction unmatched.

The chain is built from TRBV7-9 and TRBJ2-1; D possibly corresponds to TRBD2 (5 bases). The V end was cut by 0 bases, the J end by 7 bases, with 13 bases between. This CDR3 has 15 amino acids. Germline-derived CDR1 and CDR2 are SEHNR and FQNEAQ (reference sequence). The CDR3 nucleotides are TGTGCCAGCAGCTTAGCCTCCGGACTGAGGAATGAGCAGTTCTTC. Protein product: CASSLASGLRNEQFF.

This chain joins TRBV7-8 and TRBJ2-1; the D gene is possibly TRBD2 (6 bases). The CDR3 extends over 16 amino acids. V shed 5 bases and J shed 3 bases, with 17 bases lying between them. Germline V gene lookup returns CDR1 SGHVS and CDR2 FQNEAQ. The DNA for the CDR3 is TGTGCCAGCAGCCAAGGAAGGGACTCATACTACAATGAGCAGTTCTTC. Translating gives CASSQGRDSYYNEQFF.

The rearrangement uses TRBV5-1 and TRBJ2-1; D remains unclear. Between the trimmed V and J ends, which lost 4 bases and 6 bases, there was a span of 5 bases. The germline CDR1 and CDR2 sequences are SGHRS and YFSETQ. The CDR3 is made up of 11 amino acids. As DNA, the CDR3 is TGCGCCAGCAGCCTTAGCAATGAGCAGTTCTTC. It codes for CASSLSNEQFF.

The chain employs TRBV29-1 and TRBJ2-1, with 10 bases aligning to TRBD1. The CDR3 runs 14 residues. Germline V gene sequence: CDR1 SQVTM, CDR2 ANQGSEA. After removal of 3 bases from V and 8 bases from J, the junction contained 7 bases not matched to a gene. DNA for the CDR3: TGCAGCGTTGACACGGGACAGGGGCTCGATGAGCAGTTCTTC. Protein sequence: CSVDTGQGLDEQFF.

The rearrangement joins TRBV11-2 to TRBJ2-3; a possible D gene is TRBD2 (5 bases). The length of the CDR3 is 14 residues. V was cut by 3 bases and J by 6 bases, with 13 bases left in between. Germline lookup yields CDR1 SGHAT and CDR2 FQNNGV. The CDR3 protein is CASSFAQRADTQYF. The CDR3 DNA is TGTGCCAGCAGCTTTGCTCAGAGGGCGGATACGCAGTATTTT.

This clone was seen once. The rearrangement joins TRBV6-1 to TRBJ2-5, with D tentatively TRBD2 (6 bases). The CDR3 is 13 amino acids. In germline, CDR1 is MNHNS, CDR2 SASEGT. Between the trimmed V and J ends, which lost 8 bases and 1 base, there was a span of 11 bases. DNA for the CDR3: TGTGCCAGCGGCGGGACCCCCCAAGAGACCCAGTACTTC. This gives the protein CASGGTPQETQYF.

The CDR3 nucleotides are TGCGCCAGCAGCTTGGTTTCCAGGGGGACCTACGAGCAGTACTTC. Its protein is CASSLVSRGTYEQYF. The chain is built from TRBV5-1 and TRBJ2-7, with 7 bases that match TRBD1. Germline values: CDR1 SGHRS, CDR2 YFSETQ. Losses at the gene ends were 0 bases for V and 2 bases for J; bases not matched to a gene: 5. The CDR3 has 15 residues. Filled out from reference TRBV5-1 and TRBJ2-7, the complete variable domain reads KAGVTQTPRYLIKTRGQQVTLSCSPISGHRSVSWYQQTPGQGLQFLFEYFSETQRNKGNFPGRFSGRQFSNSRSEMNVSTLELGDSALYLCASSLVSRGTYEQYFGPGTRLTVT.

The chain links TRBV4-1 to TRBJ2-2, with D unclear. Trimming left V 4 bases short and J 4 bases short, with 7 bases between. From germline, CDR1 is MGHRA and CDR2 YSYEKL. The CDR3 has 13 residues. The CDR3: CASSLLGTGELFF. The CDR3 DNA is TGCGCCAGCAGCCTCCTAGGCACCGGGGAGCTGTTTTTT.

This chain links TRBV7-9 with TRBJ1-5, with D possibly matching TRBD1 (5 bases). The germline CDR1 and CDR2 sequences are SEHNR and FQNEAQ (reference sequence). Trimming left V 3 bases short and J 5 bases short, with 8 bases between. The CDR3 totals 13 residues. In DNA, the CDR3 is TGTGCCAGCAGCTTCACAGGCGATCAGCCCCAGCATTTT. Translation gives CASSFTGDQPQHF.

For the CDR3, the DNA is TGTGCCAGCAGCGCGTCCGGGACAGGGGGCCCCATATGGTATGGCTACACCTTC. It is translated as CASSASGTGGPIWYGYTF. The V gene is TRBV5-4, the J gene TRBJ1-2; 12 positions agree with TRBD1. This CDR3 spans 18 amino acids. The germline CDR1 and CDR2 sequences are SGHNT and YYREEE (reference sequence). V was pared by 4 bases and J by 5 bases, with 15 bases of the junction left unmatched.

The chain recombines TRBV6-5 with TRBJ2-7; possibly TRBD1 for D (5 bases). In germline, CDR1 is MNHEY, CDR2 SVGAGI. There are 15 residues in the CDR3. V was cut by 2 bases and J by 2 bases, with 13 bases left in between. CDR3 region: CASSYGQGGPYEQYF. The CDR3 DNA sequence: TGTGCCAGCAGTTACGGGCAGGGTGGTCCCTACGAGCAGTACTTC.

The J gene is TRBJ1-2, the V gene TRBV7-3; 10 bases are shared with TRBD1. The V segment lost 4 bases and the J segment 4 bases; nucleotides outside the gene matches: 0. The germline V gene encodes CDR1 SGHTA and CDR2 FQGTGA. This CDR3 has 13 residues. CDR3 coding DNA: TGTGCCAGCAGCTGGACAGGGGGCTATGGCTACACCTTC. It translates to CASSWTGGYGYTF. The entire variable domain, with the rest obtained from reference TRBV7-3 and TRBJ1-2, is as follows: GAGVSQTPSNKVTEKGKYVELRCDPISGHTALYWYRQSLGQGPEFLIYFQGTGAADDSGLPNDRFFAVRPEGSVSTLKIQRTERGDSAVYLCASSWTGGYGYTFGSGTRLTVV.

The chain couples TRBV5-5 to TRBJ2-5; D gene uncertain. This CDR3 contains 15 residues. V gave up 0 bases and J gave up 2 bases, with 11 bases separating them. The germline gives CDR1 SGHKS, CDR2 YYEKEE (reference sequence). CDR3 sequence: CASSLGPMPQETQYF. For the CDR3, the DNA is TGTGCCAGCAGCTTGGGGCCCATGCCACAAGAGACCCAGTACTTC.

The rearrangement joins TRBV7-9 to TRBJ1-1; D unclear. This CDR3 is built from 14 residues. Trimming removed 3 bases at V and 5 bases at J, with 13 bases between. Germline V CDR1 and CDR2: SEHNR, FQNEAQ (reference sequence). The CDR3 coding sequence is TGTGCCAGCAGCTTGAGTGATTTTGTGACTGAAGCTTTCTTT. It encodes CASSLSDFVTEAFF.

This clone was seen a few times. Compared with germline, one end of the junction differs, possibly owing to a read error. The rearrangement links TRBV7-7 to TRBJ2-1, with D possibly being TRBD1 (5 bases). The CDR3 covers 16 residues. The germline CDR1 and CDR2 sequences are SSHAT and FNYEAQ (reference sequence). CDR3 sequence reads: CASSLYDSSSYNEQFF. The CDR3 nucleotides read TGTGCTAGCAGCTTATACGACAGTAGCTCCTACAATGAGCAGTTCTTC. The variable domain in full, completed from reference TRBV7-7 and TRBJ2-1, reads GAGVSQSPRYKVTKRGQDVTLRCDPISSHATLYWYQQALGQGPEFLTYFNYEAQPDKSGLPSDRFSAERPEGSISTLTIQRTEQRDSAMYRCASSLYDSSSYNEQFFGPGTRLTVL.

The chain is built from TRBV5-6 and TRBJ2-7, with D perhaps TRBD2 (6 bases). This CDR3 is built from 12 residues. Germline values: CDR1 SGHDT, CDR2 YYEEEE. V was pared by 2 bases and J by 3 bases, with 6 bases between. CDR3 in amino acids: CASSFGGYEQYF. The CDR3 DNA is TGTGCCAGCAGCTTCGGGGGCTACGAGCAGTACTTC.